The T cell receptor (beta chain) under discussion was sequenced for a study of response to subunit inactivated influenza vaccine. The CDR3 runs 14 residues. Trimming removed 2 bases from V and 5 bases from J; junction bases left unmatched: 6. Looked up from germline, CDR1 is MNHEY and CDR2 is SVGEGT. TCRdb used MiXCR to reprocess the RT-PCR reads, holding one entry per CDR3 protein. The sample includes 860,000 or so distinct CDR3 sequences, about 20% of them seen just once. The chain employs TRBV6-2 or TRBV6-3 and TRBJ2-7; 7 nucleotides agree with TRBD2. This TCR was recovered from a man aged 50 to 60 who received an inactivated influenza vaccine. This material consisted of PBMCs from blood, taken 4 to 6 days after vaccination. CDR3 protein: CASSYGLGPNEQYF. The CDR3 nucleotides read TGTGCCAGCAGTTACGGACTAGGTCCAAACGAGCAGTACTTC.